These T cell receptor beta chains were read from a single sample in a study of blood T cell repertoires in COVID-19. Generated by immunoSEQ multiplex PCR, the TCRdb table keeps only in-frame clones and is missing some. The sample gives about 190,000 clones, more than 75% of which show up once; around a sixth is in the top ten. Material for sequencing was PBMCs or T cells enriched from blood (not recorded which). These receptors were taken from a woman aged 50 to 60 with acute COVID-19. CDR3s include the opening cysteine and the closing phenylalanine or tryptophan. The order of the fields is D gene, J gene, clone size, CDR3 length, V gene, CDR3 protein, CDR3 DNA. A D gene is named only where the DNA matches it firmly. Clone size appears in some rows only: once, few, many, or a class for an expanded clone.

D: NA; J: TRBJ1-2; size: NA; length: 16; V: TRBV5-6; CDR3: CASSLNRDPVNYGYTF; DNA: TGTGCCAGCAGCTTAAACAGGGACCCAGTTAACTATGGCTACACCTTC
D: TRBD1; J: TRBJ1-2; size: NA; length: 13; V: TRBV10-2; CDR3: CASSTGTVYGYTF; DNA: TGCGCCAGCAGTACCGGGACAGTCTATGGCTACACCTTC
D: NA; J: TRBJ1-2; size: NA; length: 15; V: TRBV4-2; CDR3: CASSQDLRQFYGYTF; DNA: TGTGCCAGCAGCCAAGATTTGAGACAGTTTTATGGCTACACCTTC
D: NA; J: TRBJ1-6; size: NA; length: 12; V: TRBV18; CDR3: CATSNGGSPLHF; DNA: TGTGCCACCTCGAACGGCGGTTCACCCCTCCACTTT
D: TRBD1; J: TRBJ2-2; size: few; length: 15; V: TRBV11-2; CDR3: CASSKGQNLVGELFF; DNA: TGTGCCAGCAGCAAGGGACAGAACTTAGTCGGGGAGCTGTTTTTT
D: NA; J: TRBJ2-1; size: NA; length: 11; V: TRBV7-8; CDR3: CASSPVNEQFF; DNA: TGTGCCAGCAGCCCCGTCAATGAGCAGTTCTTC
D: TRBD1; J: TRBJ1-4; size: NA; length: 14; V: TRBV5-1; CDR3: CASGIGQGVEKLFF; DNA: TGCGCCAGCGGGATTGGACAGGGGGTAGAAAAACTGTTTTTT
D: TRBD1; J: TRBJ1-2; size: few; length: 13; V: TRBV6-5; CDR3: CASSSGQNYGYTF; DNA: TGTGCCAGCAGCTCGGGACAGAACTATGGCTACACCTTC
D: NA; J: TRBJ1-2; size: few; length: 13; V: TRBV19; CDR3: CASQDRGSYGYTF; DNA: TGTGCCAGTCAGGACAGAGGCTCCTATGGCTACACCTTC
D: NA; J: TRBJ1-2; size: NA; length: 17; V: TRBV3-1/TRBV3-2; CDR3: CASSQDRGGPAHYGYTF; DNA: TGTGCCAGCAGCCAAGATCGGGGGGGTCCAGCACACTATGGCTACACCTTC
D: NA; J: TRBJ1-2; size: NA; length: 16; V: TRBV7-9; CDR3: CASSPPNPGALNGYTF; DNA: TGTGCCAGCAGCCCCCCAAATCCAGGGGCTTTAAATGGCTACACCTTC
D: NA; J: TRBJ2-3; size: NA; length: 12; V: TRBV28; CDR3: CASSFRSDTQYF; DNA: TGTGCCAGCAGTTTTCGGTCAGATACGCAGTATTTT
D: NA; J: TRBJ1-2; size: NA; length: 15; V: TRBV6-2/TRBV6-3; CDR3: CASSYSNRADYGYTF; DNA: TGTGCCAGCAGTTACTCGAACAGGGCCGACTATGGCTACACCTTC
D: TRBD1; J: TRBJ1-6; size: NA; length: 15; V: TRBV27; CDR3: CASGLRQGANSPLHF; DNA: TGTGCCAGCGGCCTTAGACAGGGGGCGAATTCACCCCTCCACTTT
D: TRBD1; J: TRBJ2-3; size: once; length: 16; V: TRBV11-2; CDR3: CASSSGGRRVIDTQYF; DNA: TGTGCCAGCAGCTCAGGGGGACGTCGTGTAATCGATACGCAGTATTTT
D: NA; J: TRBJ1-4; size: NA; length: 14; V: TRBV7-2; CDR3: CASSLQGPNEKLFF; DNA: TGTGCCAGCAGTCTACAGGGCCCTAATGAAAAACTGTTTTTT
D: TRBD1; J: TRBJ1-4; size: NA; length: 16; V: TRBV18; CDR3: CASSPRGQAPGEKLFF; DNA: TGTGCCAGCTCACCACGGGGACAGGCCCCCGGTGAAAAACTGTTTTTT
D: TRBD2; J: TRBJ2-3; size: NA; length: 17; V: TRBV9; CDR3: CASSHPYGGGSTDTQYF; DNA: TGTGCCAGCAGCCACCCTTATGGCGGGGGAAGCACAGATACGCAGTATTTT
D: TRBD2; J: TRBJ2-1; size: NA; length: 16; V: TRBV18; CDR3: CASSPSVRRGSGEQFF; DNA: TGTGCCAGCTCACCTTCTGTCCGGCGGGGGTCGGGTGAGCAGTTCTTC